This TCR beta chain was identified in a study of blood T cell repertoires in COVID-19. Study background: In each case, the material was cDNA or gDNA derived from T cells, B-cell-depleted T cells, or PBMCs.

This CDR3 has 14 amino acids. Germline V gene sequence: CDR1 SGHRS, CDR2 YFSETQ. V gave up 4 bases and J gave up 5 bases; unmatched junction bases: 5. Libraries were prepared by immunoSEQ multiplex PCR; TCRdb keeps only in-frame clonotypes and omits some of them. The data show 110,000 or so clones, roughly 81% seen once. The source material was peripheral blood. This TCR came from a man between 40 and 49 years old with acute or convalescent COVID-19. The V gene is TRBV5-1, the J gene TRBJ1-1; TRBD1 matches at 10 bases. The CDR3 sequence: CASSETGGRTEAFF. The CDR3 DNA reads as TGCGCCAGCAGCGAGACAGGGGGCCGAACTGAAGCTTTCTTT.